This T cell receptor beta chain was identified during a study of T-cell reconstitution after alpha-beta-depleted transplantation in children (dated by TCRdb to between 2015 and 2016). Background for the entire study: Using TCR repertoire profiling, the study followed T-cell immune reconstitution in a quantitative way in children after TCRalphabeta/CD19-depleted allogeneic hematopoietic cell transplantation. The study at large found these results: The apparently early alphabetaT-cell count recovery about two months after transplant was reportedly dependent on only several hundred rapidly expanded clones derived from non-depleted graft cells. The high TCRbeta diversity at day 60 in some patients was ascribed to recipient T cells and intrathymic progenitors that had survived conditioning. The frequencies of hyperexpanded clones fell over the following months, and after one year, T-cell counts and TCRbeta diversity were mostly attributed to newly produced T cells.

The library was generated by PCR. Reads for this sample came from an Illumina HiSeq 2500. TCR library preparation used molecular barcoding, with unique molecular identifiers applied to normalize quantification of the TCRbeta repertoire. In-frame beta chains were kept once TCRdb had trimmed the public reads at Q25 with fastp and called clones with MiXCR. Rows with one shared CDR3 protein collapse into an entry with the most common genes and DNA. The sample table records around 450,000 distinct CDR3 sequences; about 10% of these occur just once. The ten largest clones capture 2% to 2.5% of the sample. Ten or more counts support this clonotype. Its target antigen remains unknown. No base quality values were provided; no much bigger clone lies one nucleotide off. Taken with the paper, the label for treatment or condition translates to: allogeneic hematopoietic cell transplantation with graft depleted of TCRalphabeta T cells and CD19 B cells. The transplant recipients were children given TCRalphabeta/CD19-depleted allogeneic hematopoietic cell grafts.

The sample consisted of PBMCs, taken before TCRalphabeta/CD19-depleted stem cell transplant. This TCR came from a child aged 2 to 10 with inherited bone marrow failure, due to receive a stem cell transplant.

The DNA sequence follows: TGTGCCAGCAGCTTAGGAGCTTCTAGGAAGGACTCCTACAATGAGCAGTTCTTC. This is translated as CASSLGASRKDSYNEQFF. The chain is assembled from TRBV11-3 and TRBJ2-1, with no confident D gene call. Sequences SGHNT (CDR1) and YENEEA (CDR2) are obtained from the germline V gene. V is clipped by 1 base and J by 0 bases, and the sequence between their germline boundaries is 16 bases long. The CDR3, from cysteine to phenylalanine, totals 18 residues. The kept DNA is CDR3 alone, 54 bases in frame from the first base.